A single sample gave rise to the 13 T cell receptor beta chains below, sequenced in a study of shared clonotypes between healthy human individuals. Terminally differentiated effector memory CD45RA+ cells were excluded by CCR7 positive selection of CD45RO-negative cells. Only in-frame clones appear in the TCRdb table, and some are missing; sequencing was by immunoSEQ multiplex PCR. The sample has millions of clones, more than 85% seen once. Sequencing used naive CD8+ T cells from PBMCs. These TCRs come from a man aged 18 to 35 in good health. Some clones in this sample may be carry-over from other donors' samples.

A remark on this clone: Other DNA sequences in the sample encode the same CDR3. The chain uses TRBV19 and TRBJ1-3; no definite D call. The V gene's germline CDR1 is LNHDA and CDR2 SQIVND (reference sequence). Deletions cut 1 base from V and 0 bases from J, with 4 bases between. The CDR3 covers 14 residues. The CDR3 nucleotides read TGTGCCAGTAGTATAGTGGGCTCTGGAAACACCATATATTTT. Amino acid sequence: CASSIVGSGNTIYF.

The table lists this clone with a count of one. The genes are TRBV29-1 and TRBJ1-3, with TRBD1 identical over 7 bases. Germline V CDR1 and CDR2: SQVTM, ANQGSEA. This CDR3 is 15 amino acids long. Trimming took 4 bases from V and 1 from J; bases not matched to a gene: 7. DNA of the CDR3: TGCAGCGTTGCGGACAGGATCCTATCTGGAAACACCATATATTTT. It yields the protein CSVADRILSGNTIYF.

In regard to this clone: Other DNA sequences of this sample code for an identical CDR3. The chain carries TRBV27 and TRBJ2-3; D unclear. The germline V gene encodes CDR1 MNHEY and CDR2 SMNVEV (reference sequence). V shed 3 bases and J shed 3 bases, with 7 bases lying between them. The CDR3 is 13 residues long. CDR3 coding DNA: TGTGCCAGCAGTTTTATTCGGACAGATACGCAGTATTTT. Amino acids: CASSFIRTDTQYF.

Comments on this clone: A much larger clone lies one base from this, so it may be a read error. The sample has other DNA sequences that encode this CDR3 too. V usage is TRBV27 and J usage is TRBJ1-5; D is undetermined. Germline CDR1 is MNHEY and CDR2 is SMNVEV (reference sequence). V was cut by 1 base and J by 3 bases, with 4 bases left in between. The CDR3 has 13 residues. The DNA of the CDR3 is TGTGCCAGCAGTTTATTTACCAATCAGCCCCAGCATTTT. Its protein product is CASSLFTNQPQHF.

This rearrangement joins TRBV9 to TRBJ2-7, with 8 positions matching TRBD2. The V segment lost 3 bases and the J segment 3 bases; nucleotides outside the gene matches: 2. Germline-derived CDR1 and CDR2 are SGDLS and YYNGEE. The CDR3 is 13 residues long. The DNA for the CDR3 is TGTGCCAGCAGCGCGGGGGGGAACTACGAGCAGTACTTC. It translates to CASSAGGNYEQYF.

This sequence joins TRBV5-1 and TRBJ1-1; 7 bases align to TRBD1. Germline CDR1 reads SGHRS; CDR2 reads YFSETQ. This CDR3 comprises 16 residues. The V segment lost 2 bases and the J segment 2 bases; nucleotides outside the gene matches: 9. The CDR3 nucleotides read TGCGCCAGCAGCTTTCTCCGACAGGGCGGCAACACTGAAGCTTTCTTT. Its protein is CASSFLRQGGNTEAFF.

CDR3 loop: CASSQDLKVVNGRAYEQYF. The CDR3, as DNA: TGCGCCAGCAGCCAAGATCTAAAAGTGGTTAACGGGAGGGCCTACGAGCAGTACTTC. The chain couples TRBV4-1 to TRBJ2-7; TRBD2 matches 8 bases. Germline V gives CDR1 MGHRA, CDR2 YSYEKL. J gave up 2 bases and V 0 bases, and 15 bases lay outside the gene matches. The CDR3 consists of 19 residues.

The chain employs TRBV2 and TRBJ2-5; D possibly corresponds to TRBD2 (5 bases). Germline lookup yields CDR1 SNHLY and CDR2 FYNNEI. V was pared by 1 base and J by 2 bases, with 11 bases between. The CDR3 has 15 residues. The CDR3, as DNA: TGTGCCAGCAGTGAAGGCGCTAGCTGGCAAGAGACCCAGTACTTC. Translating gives CASSEGASWQETQYF.

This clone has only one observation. CDR3 loop: CASSIVDGPYEQYF. In DNA form, the CDR3 reads TGTGCCAGTAGTATAGTTGACGGACCCTACGAGCAGTACTTC. The V and J genes are TRBV19 and TRBJ2-7; D gene ambiguous. This CDR3 contains 14 residues. With 1 base removed from V and 2 bases from J, the gap between germline ends came to 9 bases. Germline V lookup: CDR1 LNHDA, CDR2 SQIVND (reference sequence).

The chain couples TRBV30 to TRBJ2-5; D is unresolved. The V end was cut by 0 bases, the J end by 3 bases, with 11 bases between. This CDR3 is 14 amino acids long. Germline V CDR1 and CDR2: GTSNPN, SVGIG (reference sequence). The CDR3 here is CAWSVKGWEETQYF. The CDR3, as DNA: TGTGCCTGGAGTGTGAAAGGCTGGGAAGAGACCCAGTACTTC.

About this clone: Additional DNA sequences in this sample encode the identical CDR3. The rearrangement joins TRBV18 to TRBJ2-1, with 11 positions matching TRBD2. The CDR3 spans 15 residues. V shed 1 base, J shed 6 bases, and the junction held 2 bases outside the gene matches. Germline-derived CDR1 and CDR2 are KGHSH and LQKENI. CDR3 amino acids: CASSPLAGGGNEQFF. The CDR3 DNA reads TGTGCCAGCTCACCACTAGCGGGAGGGGGCAATGAGCAGTTCTTC. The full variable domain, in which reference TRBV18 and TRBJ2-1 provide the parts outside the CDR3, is NAGVMQNPRHLVRRRGQEARLRCSPMKGHSHVYWYRQLPEEGLKFMVYLQKENIIDESGMPKERFSAEFPKEGPSILRIQQVVRGDSAAYFCASSPLAGGGNEQFFGPGTRLTVL.

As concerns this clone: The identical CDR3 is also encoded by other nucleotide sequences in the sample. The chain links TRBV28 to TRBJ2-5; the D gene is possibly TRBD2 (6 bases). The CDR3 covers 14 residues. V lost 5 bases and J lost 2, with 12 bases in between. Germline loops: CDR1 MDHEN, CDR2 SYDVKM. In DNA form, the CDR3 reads TGTGCCAGCAGTCTAGTGGGGGGACAAGAGACCCAGTACTTC. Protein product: CASSLVGGQETQYF. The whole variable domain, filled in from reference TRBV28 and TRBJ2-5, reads DVKVTQSSRYLVKRTGEKVFLECVQDMDHENMFWYRQDPGLGLRLIYFSYDVKMKEKGDIPEGYSVSREKKERFSLILESASTNQTSMYLCASSLVGGQETQYFGPGTRLLVL.

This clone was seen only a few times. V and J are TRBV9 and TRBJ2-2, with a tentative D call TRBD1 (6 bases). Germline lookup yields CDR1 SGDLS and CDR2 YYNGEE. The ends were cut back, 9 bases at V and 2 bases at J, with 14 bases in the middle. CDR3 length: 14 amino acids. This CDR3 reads CATKRTANTGELFF. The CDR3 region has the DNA TGTGCCACTAAGAGGACAGCTAACACCGGGGAGCTGTTTTTT. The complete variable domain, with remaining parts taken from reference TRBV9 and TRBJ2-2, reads DSGVTQTPKHLITATGQRVTLRCSPRSGDLSVYWYQQSLDQGLQFLIQYYNGEERAKGNILERFSAQQFPDLHSELNLSSLELGDSALYFCATKRTANTGELFFGEGSRLTVL.